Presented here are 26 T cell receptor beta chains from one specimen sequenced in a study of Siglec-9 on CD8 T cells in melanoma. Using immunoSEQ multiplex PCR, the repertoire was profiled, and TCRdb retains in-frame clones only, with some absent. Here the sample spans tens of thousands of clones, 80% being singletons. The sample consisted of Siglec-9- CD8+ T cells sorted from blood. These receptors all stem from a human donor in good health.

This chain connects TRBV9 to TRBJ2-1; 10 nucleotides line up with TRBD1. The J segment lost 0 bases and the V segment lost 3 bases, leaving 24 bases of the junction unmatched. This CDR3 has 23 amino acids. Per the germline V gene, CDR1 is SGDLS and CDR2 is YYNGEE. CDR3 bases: TGTGCCAGCAGCGCCAGTCAATCTCGACAGGGGGCGCCGACGACCGGCTCCTACAATGAGCAGTTCTTC. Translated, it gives CASSASQSRQGAPTTGSYNEQFF.

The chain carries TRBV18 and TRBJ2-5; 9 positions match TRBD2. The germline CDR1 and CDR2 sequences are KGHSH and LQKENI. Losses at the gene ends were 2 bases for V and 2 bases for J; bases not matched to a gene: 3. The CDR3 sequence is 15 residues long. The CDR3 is CASSPGLAGQETQYF. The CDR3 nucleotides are TGTGCCAGCTCACCAGGGCTAGCGGGGCAAGAGACCCAGTACTTC.

This CDR3 is CASSYVGSRPGETQYF. The CDR3, as DNA: TGTGCCAGCAGTTACGTCGGTTCGCGACCTGGTGAGACCCAGTACTTC. The V gene is TRBV6-6, the J gene TRBJ2-5, with D hard to call. Germline CDR1 is MNHNY and CDR2 is SVGAGI (reference sequence). The CDR3 length is 16 residues. V dropped 2 bases and J dropped 5 bases, with 18 bases sitting between them.

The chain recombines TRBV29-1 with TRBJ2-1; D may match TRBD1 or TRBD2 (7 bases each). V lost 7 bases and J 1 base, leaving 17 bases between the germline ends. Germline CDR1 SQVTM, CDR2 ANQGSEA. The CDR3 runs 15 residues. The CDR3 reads CSGRGGSRSYNEQFF. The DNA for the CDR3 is TGCAGCGGCAGGGGGGGAAGTCGGTCCTACAATGAGCAGTTCTTC.

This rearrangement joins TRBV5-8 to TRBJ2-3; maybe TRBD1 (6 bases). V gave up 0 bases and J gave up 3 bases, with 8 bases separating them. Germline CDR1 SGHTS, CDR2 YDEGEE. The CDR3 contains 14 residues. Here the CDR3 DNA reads TGTGCCAGCAGCTTGGGGACAGTTACAGATACGCAGTATTTT. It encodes CASSLGTVTDTQYF.

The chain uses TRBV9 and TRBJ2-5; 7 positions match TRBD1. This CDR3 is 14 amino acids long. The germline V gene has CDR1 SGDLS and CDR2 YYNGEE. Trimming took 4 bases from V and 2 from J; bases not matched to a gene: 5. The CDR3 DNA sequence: TGTGCCAGCAGCCTCCGGGACAGACAAGAGACCCAGTACTTC. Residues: CASSLRDRQETQYF.

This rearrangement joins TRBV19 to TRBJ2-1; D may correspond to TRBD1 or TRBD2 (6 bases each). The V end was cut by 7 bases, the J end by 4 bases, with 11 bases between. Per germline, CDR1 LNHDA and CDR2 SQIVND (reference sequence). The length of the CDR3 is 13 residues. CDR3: CASIGGLYNEQFF. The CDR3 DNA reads TGTGCCAGTATAGGGGGGCTTTACAATGAGCAGTTCTTC.

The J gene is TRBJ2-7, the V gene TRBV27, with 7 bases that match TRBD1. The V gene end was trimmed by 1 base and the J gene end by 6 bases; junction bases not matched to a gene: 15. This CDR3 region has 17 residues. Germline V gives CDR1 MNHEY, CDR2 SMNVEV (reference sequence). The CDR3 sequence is CASSLYPGGQPATEQYF. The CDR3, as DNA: TGTGCCAGCAGTTTATACCCAGGGGGACAGCCGGCTACCGAGCAGTACTTC.

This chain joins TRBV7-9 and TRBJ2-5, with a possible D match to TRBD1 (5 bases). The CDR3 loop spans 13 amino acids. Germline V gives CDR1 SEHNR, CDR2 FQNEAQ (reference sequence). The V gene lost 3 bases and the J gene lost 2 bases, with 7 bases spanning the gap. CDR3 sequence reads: CASSLRQQETQYF. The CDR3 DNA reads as TGTGCCAGCAGCTTGAGACAGCAAGAGACCCAGTACTTC.

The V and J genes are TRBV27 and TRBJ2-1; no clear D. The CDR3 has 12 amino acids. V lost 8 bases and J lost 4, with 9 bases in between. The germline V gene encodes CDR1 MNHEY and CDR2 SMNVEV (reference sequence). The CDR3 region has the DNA TGTGCCAGCCAAAGCGAGTACAATGAGCAGTTCTTC. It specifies CASQSEYNEQFF.

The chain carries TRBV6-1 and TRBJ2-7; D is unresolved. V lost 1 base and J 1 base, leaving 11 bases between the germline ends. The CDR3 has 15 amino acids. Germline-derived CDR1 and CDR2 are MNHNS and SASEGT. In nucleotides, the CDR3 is TGTGCCAGCAGTGAAGAAGGACGGATTTCCTACGAGCAGTACTTC. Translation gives CASSEEGRISYEQYF.

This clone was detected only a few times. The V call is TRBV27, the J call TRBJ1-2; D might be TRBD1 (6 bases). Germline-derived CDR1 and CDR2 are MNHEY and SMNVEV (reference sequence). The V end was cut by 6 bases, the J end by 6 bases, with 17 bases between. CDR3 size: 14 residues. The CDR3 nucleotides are TGTGCCAGCAGCTGGGGAGGGGGAAGGGATGGCTACACCTTC. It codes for CASSWGGGRDGYTF.

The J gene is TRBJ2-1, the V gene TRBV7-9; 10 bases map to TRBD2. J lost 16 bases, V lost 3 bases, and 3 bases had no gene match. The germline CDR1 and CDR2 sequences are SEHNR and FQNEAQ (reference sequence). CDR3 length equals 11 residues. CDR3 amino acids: CASSFGTSAFF. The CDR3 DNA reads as TGTGCCAGCAGCTTTGGGACTAGCGCCTTCTTC.

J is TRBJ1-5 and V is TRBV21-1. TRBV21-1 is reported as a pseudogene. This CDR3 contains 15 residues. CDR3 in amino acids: CASSKIWGGNQPQHF. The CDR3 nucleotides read TGTGCCAGCAGCAAAATTTGGGGTGGCAATCAGCCCCAGCATTTT.

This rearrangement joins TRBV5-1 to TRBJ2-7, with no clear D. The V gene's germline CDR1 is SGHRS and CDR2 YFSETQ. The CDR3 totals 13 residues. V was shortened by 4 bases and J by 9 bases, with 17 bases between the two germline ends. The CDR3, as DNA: TGCGCCAGCAGCCCGGACCCGAATTTTGGGCAGTACTTC. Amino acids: CASSPDPNFGQYF.

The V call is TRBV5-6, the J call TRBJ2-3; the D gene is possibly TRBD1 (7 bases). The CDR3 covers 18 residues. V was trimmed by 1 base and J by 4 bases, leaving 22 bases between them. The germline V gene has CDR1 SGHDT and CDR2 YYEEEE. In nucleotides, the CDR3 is TGTGCCAGCAGCTTGTTACAGGGGACTCTCGTCCCCCCAGATACGCAGTATTTT. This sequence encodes CASSLLQGTLVPPDTQYF.

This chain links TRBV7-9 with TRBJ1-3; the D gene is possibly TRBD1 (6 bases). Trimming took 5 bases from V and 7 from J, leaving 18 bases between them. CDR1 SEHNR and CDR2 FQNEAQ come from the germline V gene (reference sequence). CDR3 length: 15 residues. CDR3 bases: TGTGCCAGCAGCATGGGAGGGGGTTCTTCGAACACCATATATTTT. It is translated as CASSMGGGSSNTIYF.

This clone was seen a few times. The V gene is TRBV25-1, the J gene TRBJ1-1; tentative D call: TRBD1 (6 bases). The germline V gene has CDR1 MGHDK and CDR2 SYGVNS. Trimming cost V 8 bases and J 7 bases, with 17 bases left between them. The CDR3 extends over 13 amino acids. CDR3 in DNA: TGTGCCAGCCGATCGGGGGGCGCCGTTGAAGCTTTCTTT. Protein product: CASRSGGAVEAFF.

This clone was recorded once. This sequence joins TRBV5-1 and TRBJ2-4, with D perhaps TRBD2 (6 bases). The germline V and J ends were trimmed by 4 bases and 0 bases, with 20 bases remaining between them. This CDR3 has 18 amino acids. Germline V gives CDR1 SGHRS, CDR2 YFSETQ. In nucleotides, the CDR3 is TGCGCCAGCAGCAGCGGAGGGACCGCGAACCTAGCCAAAAACATTCAGTACTTC. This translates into CASSSGGTANLAKNIQYF. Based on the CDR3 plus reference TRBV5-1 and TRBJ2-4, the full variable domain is KAGVTQTPRYLIKTRGQQVTLSCSPISGHRSVSWYQQTPGQGLQFLFEYFSETQRNKGNFPGRFSGRQFSNSRSEMNVSTLELGDSALYLCASSSGGTANLAKNIQYFGAGTRLSVL.

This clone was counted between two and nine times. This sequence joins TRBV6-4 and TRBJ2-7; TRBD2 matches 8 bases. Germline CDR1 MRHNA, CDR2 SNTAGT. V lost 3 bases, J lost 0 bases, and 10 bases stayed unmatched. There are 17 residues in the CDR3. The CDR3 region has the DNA TGTGCCAGCAGTGATCCCGCCGGGACTAGTGACTCCTACGAGCAGTACGTC. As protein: CASSDPAGTSDSYEQYV.

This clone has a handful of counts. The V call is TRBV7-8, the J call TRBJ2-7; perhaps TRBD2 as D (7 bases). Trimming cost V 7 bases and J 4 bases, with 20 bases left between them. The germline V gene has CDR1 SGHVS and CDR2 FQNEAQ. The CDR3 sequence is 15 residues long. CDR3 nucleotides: TGTGCCAGCAACCTTGGAGGGGGGGCCGAATACGAGCAGTACGTC. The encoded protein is CASNLGGGAEYEQYV.

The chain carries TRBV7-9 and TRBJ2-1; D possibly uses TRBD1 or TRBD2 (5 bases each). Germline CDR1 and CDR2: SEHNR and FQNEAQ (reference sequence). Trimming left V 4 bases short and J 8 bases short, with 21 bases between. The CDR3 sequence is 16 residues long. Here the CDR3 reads CASSWDRPPYIYEQFF. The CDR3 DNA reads TGTGCCAGCAGCTGGGACCGGCCCCCGTATATCTATGAGCAGTTCTTC.

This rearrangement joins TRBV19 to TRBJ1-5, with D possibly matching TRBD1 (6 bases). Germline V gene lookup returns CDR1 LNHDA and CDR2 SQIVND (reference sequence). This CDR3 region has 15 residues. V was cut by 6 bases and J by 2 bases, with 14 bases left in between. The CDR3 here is CASSPTGTGNQPQHF. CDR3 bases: TGTGCCAGTAGCCCCACAGGGACCGGCAATCAGCCCCAGCATTTT. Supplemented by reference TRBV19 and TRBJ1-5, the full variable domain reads DGGITQSPKYLFRKEGQNVTLSCEQNLNHDAMYWYRQDPGQGLRLIYYSQIVNDFQKGDIAEGYSVSREKKESFPLTVTSAQKNPTAFYLCASSPTGTGNQPQHFGDGTRLSIL.

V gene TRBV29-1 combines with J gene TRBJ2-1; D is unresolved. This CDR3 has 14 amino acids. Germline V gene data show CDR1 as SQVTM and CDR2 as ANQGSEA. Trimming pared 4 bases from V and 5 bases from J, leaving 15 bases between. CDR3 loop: CSVAIGDINNEQFF. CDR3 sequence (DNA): TGCAGCGTTGCTATTGGAGATATAAACAATGAGCAGTTCTTC.

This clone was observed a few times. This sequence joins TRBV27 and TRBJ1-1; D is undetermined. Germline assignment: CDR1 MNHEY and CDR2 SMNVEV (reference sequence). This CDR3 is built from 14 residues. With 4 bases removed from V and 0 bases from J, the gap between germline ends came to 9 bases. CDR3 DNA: TGTGCCAGCAGTTCGGGCCTCATGAACACTGAAGCTTTCTTT. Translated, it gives CASSSGLMNTEAFF.

The CDR3 region has the DNA TGTGCCAGCTCACCACCGGTGGGGGATGCGACAGGGATTACAGATACGCAGTATTTT. Its translation: CASSPPVGDATGITDTQYF. The gene calls are TRBV18 and TRBJ2-3; 7 nucleotides match TRBD1. The CDR3 totals 19 residues. With 0 bases clipped from V and 3 bases from J, the junction kept 15 bases outside the gene matches. Germline CDR1 is KGHSH and CDR2 is LQKENI.